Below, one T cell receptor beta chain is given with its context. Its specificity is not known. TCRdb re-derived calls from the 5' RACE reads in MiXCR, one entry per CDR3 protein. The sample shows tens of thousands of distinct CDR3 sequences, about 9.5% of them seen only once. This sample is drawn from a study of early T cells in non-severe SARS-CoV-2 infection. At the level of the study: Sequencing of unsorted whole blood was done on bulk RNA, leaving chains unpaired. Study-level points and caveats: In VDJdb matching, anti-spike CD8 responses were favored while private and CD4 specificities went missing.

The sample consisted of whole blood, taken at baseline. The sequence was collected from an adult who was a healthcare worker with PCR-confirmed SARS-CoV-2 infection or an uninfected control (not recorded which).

CDR3 sequence: CAWSISQGGEQYF. CDR3 sequence (DNA): TGTGCCTGGAGTATCTCCCAAGGTGGCGAGCAGTACTTC. The chain uses TRBV30 and TRBJ2-7; D unresolved. This CDR3 region has 13 residues. Trimming took 2 bases from V and 6 from J, leaving 14 bases between them. CDR1 is GTSNPN, CDR2 SVGIG, per germline (reference sequence).